This T cell receptor beta chain stems from a study of PD-1 blockade in classical Hodgkin lymphoma (dated by TCRdb to the early 2020s). For context, the study as a whole: Nivolumab dosing was 3 mg/kg intravenously every 2 weeks, continuing until either disease progression or unacceptable toxicity. The study used CyTOF and TCR beta sequencing to define a peripheral blood immune signature of response to PD-1 blockade in classical Hodgkin lymphoma. Here is what the overall study found, with its caveats: A significant rise by C4D1 was seen in CD4+ but not CD8+ TCR diversity (p=0.0027 vs p=0.16), with the rise being most apparent in complete responders (p=0.02). Baseline TCR diversity was reported to be lower in newly diagnosed patients than in healthy donors and to be lower still in relapsed/refractory patients. The study was limited to a single clinical trial cohort, and causes of repertoire differences, possibly disease activity or prior therapy, remained undefined. Lower diversity was observed in patients in whom nivolumab was started less than 1 year after ASCT, and these patients were excluded from later analyses so that confounding by immune reconstitution would be avoided. Trial patients achieving complete response had baseline diversity similar to newly diagnosed patients, whereas partial responders and progressors had significantly lower diversity.

This clone has only a few counts. No cognate antigen has been identified for it. No per-base quality is available; no much larger clone lies one base away. Sample time point, as interpreted from the label and publication: cycle 1 day 1 (C1D1), immediately before nivolumab initiation. Every trial patient had relapsed following autologous stem cell transplantation, and prior brentuximab vedotin exposure was what differed among cohorts A, B and C. A Miltenyi CD4+ T cell isolation kit was used for magnetic negative selection to purify CD4+ T cells from thawed PBMCs. The trial cohort was composed of about 54 patients with relapsed/refractory classical Hodgkin lymphoma, for whom complete response, partial response or progressive disease was recorded as best overall response. Single-agent nivolumab was administered to trial patients in the multi-cohort phase II CheckMate 205 trial. An independent review committee assessed best overall response by applying the 2007 International Working Group response criteria. Trial PBMCs were collected just before the start of nivolumab (C1D1) and during therapy at cycle 2 day 1 and cycle 4 day 1. After peripheral blood was drawn into 8 mL Vacutainer Cell Preparation Tubes, PBMCs were isolated by centrifugation and then cryopreserved. Purified CD4+ and CD8+ fractions were prepared only for cases where an additional PBMC sample was available. Magnetically labelled cells were removed on LS columns in a quadroMACS separator, and the flow-through was retained as the purified fraction.

The germline V gene sets CDR1 to WSHSY and CDR2 to SAAADI. V is trimmed back by 5 bases and J by 5 bases, and the junction contains 2 bases that no gene match accounts for. The CDR3 measures 13 amino acids from cysteine to phenylalanine. The entry retains the CDR3 DNA only, 39 bases that are in frame from base 1. Genomic DNA was isolated using the Qiagen DNeasy kit from unsorted PBMCs as well as from negatively selected CD4+ and CD8+ fractions. Using primers that anneal to V and J segments, immunoSEQ multiplex PCR amplified the TCR beta CDR3 regions. A synthetic immune receptor repertoire was used to minimize amplification bias, and any remaining bias was removed computationally after sequencing. As for the authors' bioinformatics: Custom Python scripts were used to quantify repertoire diversity as the Shannon entropy index. The unsorted, CD4+ and CD8+ repertoires were each analyzed separately, with the exception of combined analyses, where CD4+ and CD8+ sequences were merged in silico. A clone counted as expanded when the clone's frequency after treatment rose at least 2-fold relative to C1D1, and clones undetected at baseline were given a pseudocount of 0.5. Singleton clones were defined as clones with 0 or 1 copy at C1D1, and non-singleton clones were defined as clones with 2 or more copies. By matching protein sequences in sorted samples from the same patient, clones expanded in unsorted samples were annotated as CD4+, CD8+ or unknown. Wilcoxon tests on paired samples were used to test diversity changes from C1D1 to C4D1. What TCRdb holds here is the immuneACCESS table cut down to in-frame rearrangements. Part of the clones is not present; checked against another copy, under half of the missing clones reflect an unresolved V gene, and the others are unexplained. For V, J and clone size, that table is used; D and trimming come from the DNA. This sample has about 12,000 clones in its table, and under 90% of those were observed once. The ten largest clones add up to roughly 0.48% of the sample.

The input for sequencing was CD4+ T cells from blood, taken at baseline. Here the chain combines TRBV10-2 and TRBJ1-5, with 8 bases in between that match TRBD1. The TCR originated in a human donor with classical Hodgkin lymphoma. The nucleotide sequence is TGCGCCAGCAGTATGACAGGGGATCAGCCCCAGCATTTT. This translates into CASSMTGDQPQHF.